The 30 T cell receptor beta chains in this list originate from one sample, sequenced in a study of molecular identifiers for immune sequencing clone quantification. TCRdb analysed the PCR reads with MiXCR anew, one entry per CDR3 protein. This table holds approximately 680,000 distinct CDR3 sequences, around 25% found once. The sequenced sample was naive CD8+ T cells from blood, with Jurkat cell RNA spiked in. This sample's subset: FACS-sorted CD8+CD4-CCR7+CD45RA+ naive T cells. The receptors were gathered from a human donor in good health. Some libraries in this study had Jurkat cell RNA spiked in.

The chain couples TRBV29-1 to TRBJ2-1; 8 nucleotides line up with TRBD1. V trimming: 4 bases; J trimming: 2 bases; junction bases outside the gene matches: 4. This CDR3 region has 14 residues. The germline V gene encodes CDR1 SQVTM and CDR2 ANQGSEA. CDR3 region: CSVADRDTYNEQFF. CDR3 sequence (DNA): TGCAGCGTTGCGGACAGGGACACCTACAATGAGCAGTTCTTC.

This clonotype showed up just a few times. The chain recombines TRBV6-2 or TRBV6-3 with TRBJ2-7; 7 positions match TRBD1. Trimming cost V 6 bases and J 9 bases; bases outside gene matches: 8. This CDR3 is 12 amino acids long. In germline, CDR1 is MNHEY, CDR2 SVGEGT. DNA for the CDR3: TGTGCCAGCAGGACAACACAGGGGCCGCAGTACTTC. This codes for CASRTTQGPQYF.

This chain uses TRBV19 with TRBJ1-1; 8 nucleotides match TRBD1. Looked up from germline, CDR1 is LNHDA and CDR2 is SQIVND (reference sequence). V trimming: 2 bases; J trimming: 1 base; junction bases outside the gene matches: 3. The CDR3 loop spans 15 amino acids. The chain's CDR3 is CASSIRTGRNTEAFF. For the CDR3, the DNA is TGTGCCAGTAGTATAAGGACAGGGAGGAACACTGAAGCTTTCTTT.

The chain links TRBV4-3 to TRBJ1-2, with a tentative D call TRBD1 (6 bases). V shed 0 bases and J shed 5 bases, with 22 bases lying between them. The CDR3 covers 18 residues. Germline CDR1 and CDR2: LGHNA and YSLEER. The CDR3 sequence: CASSQDHSRGAPVYGYTF. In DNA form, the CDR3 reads TGCGCCAGCAGCCAAGATCACTCCAGGGGCGCGCCTGTGTATGGCTACACCTTC.

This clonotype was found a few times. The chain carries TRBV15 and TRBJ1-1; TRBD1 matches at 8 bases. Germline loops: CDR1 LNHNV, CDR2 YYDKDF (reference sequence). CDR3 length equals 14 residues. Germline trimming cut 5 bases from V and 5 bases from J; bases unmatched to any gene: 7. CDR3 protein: CATSARTGWTEAFF. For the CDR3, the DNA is TGTGCCACCAGCGCTCGGACAGGGTGGACTGAAGCTTTCTTT.

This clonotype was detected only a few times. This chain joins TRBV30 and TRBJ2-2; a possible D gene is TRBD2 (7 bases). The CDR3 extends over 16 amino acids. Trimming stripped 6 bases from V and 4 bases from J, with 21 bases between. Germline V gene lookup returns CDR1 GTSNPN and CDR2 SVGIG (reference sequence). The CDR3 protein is CACEGGVKGFTGELFF. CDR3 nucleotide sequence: TGTGCCTGTGAAGGGGGGGTAAAGGGGTTCACCGGGGAGCTGTTTTTT.

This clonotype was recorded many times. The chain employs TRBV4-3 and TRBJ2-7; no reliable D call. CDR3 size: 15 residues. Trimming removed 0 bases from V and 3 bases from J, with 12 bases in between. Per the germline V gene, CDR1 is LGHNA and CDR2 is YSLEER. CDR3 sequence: CASSQEVSTGYEQYF. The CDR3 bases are TGCGCCAGCAGCCAAGAGGTCTCGACGGGCTACGAGCAGTACTTC.

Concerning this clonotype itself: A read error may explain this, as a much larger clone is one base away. CDR3 bases: TGTGCCGGCAGTGAAGTGACAACATTAAGCTCTGGGGCCAACGTCCTGACTTTC. Its protein product is CAGSEVTTLSSGANVLTF. The J gene is TRBJ2-6, the V gene TRBV6-1; the D is unclear. From germline, CDR1 is MNHNS and CDR2 SASEGT. The CDR3 is made up of 18 amino acids.

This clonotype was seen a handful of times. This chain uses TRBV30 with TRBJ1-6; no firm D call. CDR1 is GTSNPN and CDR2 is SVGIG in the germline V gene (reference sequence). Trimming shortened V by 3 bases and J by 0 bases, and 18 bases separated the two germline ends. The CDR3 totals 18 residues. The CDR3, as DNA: TGTGCCTGGAGCCCGGTTGGGAGGCAAGTCTCCTATAATTCACCCCTCCACTTT. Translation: CAWSPVGRQVSYNSPLHF.

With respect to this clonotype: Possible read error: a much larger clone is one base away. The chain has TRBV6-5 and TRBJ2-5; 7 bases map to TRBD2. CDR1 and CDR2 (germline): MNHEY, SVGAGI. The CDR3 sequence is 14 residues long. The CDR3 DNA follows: TGTGTCAGCAGTTCGGCTGGGGGGGGAGAGACCCAGTACTTC. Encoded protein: CVSSSAGGGETQYF.

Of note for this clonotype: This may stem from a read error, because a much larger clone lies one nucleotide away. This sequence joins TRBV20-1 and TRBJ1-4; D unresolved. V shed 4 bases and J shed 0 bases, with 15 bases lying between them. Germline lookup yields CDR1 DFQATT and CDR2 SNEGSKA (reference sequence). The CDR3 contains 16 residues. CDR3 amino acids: CSATDPQHATNEKLFF. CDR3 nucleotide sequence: TGCAGTGCTACAGACCCACAGCATGCAACTAATGAAAAACTGTTTTTT.

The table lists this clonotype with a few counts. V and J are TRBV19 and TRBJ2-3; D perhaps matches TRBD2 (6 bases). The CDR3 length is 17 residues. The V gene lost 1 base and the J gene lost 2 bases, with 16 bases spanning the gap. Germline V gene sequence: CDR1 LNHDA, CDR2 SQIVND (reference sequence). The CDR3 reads CASSIASSGVPTDTQYF. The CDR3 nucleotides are TGTGCCAGTAGTATAGCTTCCTCGGGAGTCCCCACAGATACGCAGTATTTT.

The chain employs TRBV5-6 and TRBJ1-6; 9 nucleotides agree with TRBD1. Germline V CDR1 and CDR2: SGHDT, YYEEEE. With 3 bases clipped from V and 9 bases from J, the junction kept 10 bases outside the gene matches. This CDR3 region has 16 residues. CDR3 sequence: CASSSLTDRGVSPLHF. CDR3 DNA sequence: TGTGCCAGCAGCTCCCTCACGGACAGGGGCGTTTCACCCCTCCACTTT. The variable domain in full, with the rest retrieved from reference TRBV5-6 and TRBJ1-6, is DAGVTQSPTHLIKTRGQQVTLRCSPKSGHDTVSWYQQALGQGPQFIFQYYEEEERQRGNFPDRFSGHQFPNYSSELNVNALLLGDSALYLCASSSLTDRGVSPLHFGNGTRLTVT.

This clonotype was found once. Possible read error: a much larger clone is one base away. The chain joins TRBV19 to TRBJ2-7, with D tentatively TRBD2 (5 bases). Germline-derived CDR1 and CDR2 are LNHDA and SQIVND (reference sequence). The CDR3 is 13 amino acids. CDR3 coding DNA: TGTGCCGGTAGTATCGGACTGGCTTACGAGCAGTACTTC. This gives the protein CAGSIGLAYEQYF. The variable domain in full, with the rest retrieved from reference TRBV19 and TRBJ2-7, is DGGITQSPKYLFRKEGQNVTLSCEQNLNHDAMYWYRQDPGQGLRLIYYSQIVNDFQKGDIAEGYSVSREKKESFPLTVTSAQKNPTAFYLCAGSIGLAYEQYFGPGTRLTVT.

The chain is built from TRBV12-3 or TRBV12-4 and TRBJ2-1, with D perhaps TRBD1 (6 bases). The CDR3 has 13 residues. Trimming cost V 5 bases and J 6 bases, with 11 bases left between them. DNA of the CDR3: TGTGCCAGCAGTAGGGACACCCTCAATGAGCAGTTCTTC. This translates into CASSRDTLNEQFF.

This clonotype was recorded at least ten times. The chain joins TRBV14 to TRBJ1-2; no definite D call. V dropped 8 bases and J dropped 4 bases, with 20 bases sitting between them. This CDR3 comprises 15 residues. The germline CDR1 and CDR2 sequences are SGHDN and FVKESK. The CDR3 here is CASESQAGNFYGYTF. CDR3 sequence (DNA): TGTGCCAGCGAATCCCAGGCAGGAAACTTCTATGGCTACACCTTC.

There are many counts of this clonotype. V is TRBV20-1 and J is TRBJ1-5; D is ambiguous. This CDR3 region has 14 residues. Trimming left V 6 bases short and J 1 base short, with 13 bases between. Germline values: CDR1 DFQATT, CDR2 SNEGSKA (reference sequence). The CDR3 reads CSATLDGSNQPQHF. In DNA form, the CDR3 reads TGCAGTGCCACCCTGGACGGAAGCAATCAGCCCCAGCATTTT.

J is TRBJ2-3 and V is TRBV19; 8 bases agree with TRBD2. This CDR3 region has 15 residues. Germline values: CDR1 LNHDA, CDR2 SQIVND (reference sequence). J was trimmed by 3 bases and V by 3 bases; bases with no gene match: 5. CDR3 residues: CASSIRGGPTDTQYF. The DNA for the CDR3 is TGTGCCAGTAGTATCCGGGGGGGGCCGACAGATACGCAGTATTTT.

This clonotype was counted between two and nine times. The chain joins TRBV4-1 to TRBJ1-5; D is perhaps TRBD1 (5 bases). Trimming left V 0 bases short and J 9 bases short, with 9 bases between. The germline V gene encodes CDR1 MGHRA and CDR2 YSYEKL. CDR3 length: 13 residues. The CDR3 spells CASSQEGAWPQHF. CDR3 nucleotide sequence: TGCGCCAGCAGCCAAGAAGGGGCCTGGCCCCAGCATTTT.

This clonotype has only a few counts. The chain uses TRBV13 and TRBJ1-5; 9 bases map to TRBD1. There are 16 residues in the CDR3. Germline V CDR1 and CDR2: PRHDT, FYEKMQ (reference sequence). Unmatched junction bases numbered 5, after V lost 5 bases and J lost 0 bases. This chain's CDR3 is CASSRTGDYSNQPQHF. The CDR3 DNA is TGTGCCAGCAGCAGGACAGGGGATTATAGCAATCAGCCCCAGCATTTT.

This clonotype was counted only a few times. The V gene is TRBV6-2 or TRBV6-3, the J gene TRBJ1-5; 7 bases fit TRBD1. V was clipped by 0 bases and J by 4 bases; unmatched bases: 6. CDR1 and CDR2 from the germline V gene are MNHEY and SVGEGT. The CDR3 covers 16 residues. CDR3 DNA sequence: TGTGCCAGCAGTTACTCGACGGGACAGCTAAATCAGCCCCAGCATTTT. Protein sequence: CASSYSTGQLNQPQHF.

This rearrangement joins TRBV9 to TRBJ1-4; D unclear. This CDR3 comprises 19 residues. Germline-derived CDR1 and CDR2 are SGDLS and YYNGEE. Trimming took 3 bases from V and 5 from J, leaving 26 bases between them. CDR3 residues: CASSDGGSGFGYDNEKLFF. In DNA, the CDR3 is TGTGCCAGCAGCGATGGAGGGTCAGGCTTTGGTTACGACAATGAAAAACTGTTTTTT. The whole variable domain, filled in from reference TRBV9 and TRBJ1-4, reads DSGVTQTPKHLITATGQRVTLRCSPRSGDLSVYWYQQSLDQGLQFLIQYYNGEERAKGNILERFSAQQFPDLHSELNLSSLELGDSALYFCASSDGGSGFGYDNEKLFFGSGTQLSVL.

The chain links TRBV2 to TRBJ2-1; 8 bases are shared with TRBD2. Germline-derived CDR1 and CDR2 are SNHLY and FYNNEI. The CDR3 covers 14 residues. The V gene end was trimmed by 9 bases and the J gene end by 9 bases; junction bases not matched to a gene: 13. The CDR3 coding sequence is TGTGCCAGGAAAGGCGGGAGGTCGTTGGGTGAGCAGTTCTTC. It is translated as CARKGGRSLGEQFF.

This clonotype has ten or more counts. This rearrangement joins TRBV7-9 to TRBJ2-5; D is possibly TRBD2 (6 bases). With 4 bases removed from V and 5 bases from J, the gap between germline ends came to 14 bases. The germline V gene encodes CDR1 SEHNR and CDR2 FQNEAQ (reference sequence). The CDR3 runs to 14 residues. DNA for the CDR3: TGTGCCAGCAGCTCGGGACTCCAGGCGGAGACCCAGTACTTC. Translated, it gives CASSSGLQAETQYF.

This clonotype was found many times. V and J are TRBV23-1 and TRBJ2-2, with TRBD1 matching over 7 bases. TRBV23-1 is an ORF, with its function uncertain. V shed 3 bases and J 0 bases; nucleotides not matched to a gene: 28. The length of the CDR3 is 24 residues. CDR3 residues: CASSHHVKLTGSAAPFANTGELFF. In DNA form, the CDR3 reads TGCGCCAGCAGTCACCACGTCAAACTGACAGGGAGTGCCGCCCCGTTCGCGAACACCGGGGAGCTGTTTTTT.

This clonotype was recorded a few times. The CDR3 DNA sequence: TGTGCCAGCAGTTACGAAAAAAATACAGGGAGCTACGAGCAGTACTTC. Protein: CASSYEKNTGSYEQYF. The chain carries TRBV6-5 and TRBJ2-7; TRBD1 is a possible D gene (6 bases). The V end lost 2 bases, the J end lost 3 bases, and 17 bases lay between the germline ends. This CDR3 is built from 16 residues. CDR1 and CDR2 from the germline V gene are MNHEY and SVGAGI.

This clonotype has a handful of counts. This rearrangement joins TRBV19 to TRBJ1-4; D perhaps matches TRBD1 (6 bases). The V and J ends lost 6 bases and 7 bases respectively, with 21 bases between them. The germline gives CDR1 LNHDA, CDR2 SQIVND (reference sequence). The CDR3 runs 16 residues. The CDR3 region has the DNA TGTGCCAGTAGGGGGGTGCCGGGGGCCGCCCCTGAAAAACTGTTTTTT. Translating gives CASRGVPGAAPEKLFF.

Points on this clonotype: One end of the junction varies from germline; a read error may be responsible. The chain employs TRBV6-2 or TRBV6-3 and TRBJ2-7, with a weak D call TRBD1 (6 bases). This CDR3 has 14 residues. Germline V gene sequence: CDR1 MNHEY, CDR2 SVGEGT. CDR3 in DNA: TGTGCCAGCAGTTACGGTCGCCCGGGCATAGGGGGTAAGTTC. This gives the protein CASSYGRPGIGGKF.

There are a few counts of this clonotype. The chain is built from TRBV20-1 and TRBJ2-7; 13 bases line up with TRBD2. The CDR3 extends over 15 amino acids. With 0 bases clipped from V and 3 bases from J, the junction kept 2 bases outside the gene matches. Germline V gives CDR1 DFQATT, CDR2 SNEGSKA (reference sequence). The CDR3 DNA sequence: TGCAGTGCTAGAGAACTAGCGGGGGGGAACTACGAGCAGTACTTC. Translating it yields CSARELAGGNYEQYF.

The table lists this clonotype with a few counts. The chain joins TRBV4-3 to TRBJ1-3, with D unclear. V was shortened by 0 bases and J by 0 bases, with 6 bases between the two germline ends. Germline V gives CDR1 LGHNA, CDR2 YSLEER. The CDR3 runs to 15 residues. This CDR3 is CASSQDTSSGNTIYF. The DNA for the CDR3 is TGCGCCAGCAGCCAAGATACCTCCTCTGGAAACACCATATATTTT.